These 28 T cell receptor beta chains came from one sample sequenced in a study of blood T cell repertoires in COVID-19 (dated by TCRdb to about 2020). Library preparation was by the immunoSEQ multiplex PCR assay. TCRdb took over this immuneACCESS table, retaining in-frame rearrangements with V and J assigned. Such tables are incomplete; in checked studies, under half of the missing clones stem from an unresolved V gene, and the remainder is unexplained. Present in this sample are about 150,000 clones, around four fifths of which were seen just once. The ten largest make up 3.7% of the sample. The sample was peripheral blood. Receptor source: a woman over 75 with acute or convalescent COVID-19.

This chain connects TRBV23-1 to TRBJ2-3; D gene ambiguous. TRBV23-1 is an ORF, and what it does is uncertain. Trimming took 4 bases from V and 0 from J, leaving 2 bases between them. The CDR3 runs to 12 residues. The CDR3 spells CASSPSTDTQYF. For the CDR3, the DNA is TGCGCCAGCAGTCCGAGCACAGATACGCAGTATTTT.

The chain carries TRBV20-1 and TRBJ1-2, with D unclear. V lost 0 bases and J lost 8, with 4 bases in between. The CDR3 extends over 10 amino acids. The V gene's germline CDR1 is DFQATT and CDR2 SNEGSKA (reference sequence). CDR3 nucleotides: TGCAGTGCTAGAGAGGAGGGCTACACCTTC. This gives the protein CSAREEGYTF.

The chain uses TRBV7-2 and TRBJ2-1; TRBD2 might be the D (6 bases). Trimming shortened V by 5 bases and J by 10 bases, and 15 bases separated the two germline ends. The germline V gene encodes CDR1 SGHTA and CDR2 FQGNSA. The CDR3 loop spans 13 amino acids. This chain's CDR3 is CASSPGGPGEQFF. CDR3 nucleotides: TGTGCCAGCAGCCCCGGAGGGCCAGGAGAGCAGTTCTTC.

V and J are TRBV7-9 and TRBJ1-4, with TRBD1 matching 11 bases. The CDR3 runs to 19 residues. V lost 4 bases, J lost 0 bases, and 10 bases stayed unmatched. Germline-derived CDR1 and CDR2 are SEHNR and FQNEAQ (reference sequence). The CDR3 DNA follows: TGTGCCAGCAGCTCGGACAGGGGGCTGAGTTTTGCAACTAATGAAAAACTGTTTTTT. As protein: CASSSDRGLSFATNEKLFF. The variable domain in full, completed from reference TRBV7-9 and TRBJ1-4, reads DTGVSQNPRHKITKRGQNVTFRCDPISEHNRLYWYRQTLGQGPEFLTYFQNEAQLEKSRLLSDRFSAERPKGSFSTLEIQRTEQGDSAMYLCASSSDRGLSFATNEKLFFGSGTQLSVL.

In its sample, this clone was seen a few times. This chain connects TRBV7-9 to TRBJ1-1; unclear D gene. Trimming took off 6 bases at V and 5 bases at J, with 19 bases between the two ends. This CDR3 spans 15 amino acids. Germline V lookup: CDR1 SEHNR, CDR2 FQNEAQ (reference sequence). The CDR3 here is CASSFNLHWETEAFF. Here the CDR3 DNA reads TGTGCCAGCAGTTTCAACCTACACTGGGAGACTGAAGCTTTCTTT.

J is TRBJ1-1 and V is TRBV4-2; possible D gene TRBD1, 5 bases. The CDR3 is 13 amino acids. The germline V gene encodes CDR1 LGHNA and CDR2 YNFKEQ. Deletions cut 0 bases from V and 8 bases from J, with 10 bases between. The CDR3: CASSQDGDFEAFF. CDR3 DNA sequence: TGTGCCAGCAGCCAAGATGGGGACTTCGAAGCTTTCTTT.

V is TRBV6-5 and J is TRBJ1-2; D is possibly TRBD1 (5 bases). The CDR3 has 14 residues. Trimming removed 10 bases from V and 1 base from J, with 16 bases in between. Germline lookup yields CDR1 MNHEY and CDR2 SVGAGI. This CDR3 reads CATGGKGFNYGYTF. Here the CDR3 DNA reads TGTGCCACCGGAGGGAAGGGGTTTAACTATGGCTACACCTTC.

The rearrangement joins TRBV7-9 to TRBJ1-2, with TRBD1 matching over 8 bases. Germline-derived CDR1 and CDR2 are SEHNR and FQNEAQ (reference sequence). V lost 5 bases to trimming and J lost 14 bases; unmatched junction nucleotides: 7. CDR3 size: 11 residues. The DNA of the CDR3 is TGTGCCAGCAGCGCGGGACAGGTGAGGACCTTC. As protein: CASSAGQVRTF.

The sample holds a few counts of this clone. The chain combines TRBV19 with TRBJ1-1, with D possibly matching TRBD1 (5 bases). Germline V gives CDR1 LNHDA, CDR2 SQIVND (reference sequence). This CDR3 is 16 amino acids long. The V gene lost 5 bases and the J gene lost 1 base, with 17 bases spanning the gap. The CDR3 here is CASSLRTGGGNTEAFF. The CDR3, as DNA: TGTGCCAGTAGTTTACGGACGGGGGGAGGGAACACTGAAGCTTTCTTT.

The rearrangement uses TRBV2 and TRBJ1-4; the D gene is possibly TRBD1 (6 bases). The germline gives CDR1 SNHLY, CDR2 FYNNEI. The V end lost 5 bases, the J end lost 8 bases, and 15 bases lay between the germline ends. The CDR3 covers 14 residues. The DNA for the CDR3 is TGTGCCAGCAGTCGAACAGGGATCGGCGAAAAACTGTTTTTT. It encodes CASSRTGIGEKLFF. The variable domain in full, with the rest retrieved from reference TRBV2 and TRBJ1-4, is EPEVTQTPSHQVTQMGQEVILRCVPISNHLYFYWYRQILGQKVEFLVSFYNNEISEKSEIFDDQFSVERPDGSNFTLKIRSTKLEDSAMYFCASSRTGIGEKLFFGSGTQLSVL.

The gene calls are TRBV13 and TRBJ2-3; 11 bases are a match to TRBD2. The length of the CDR3 is 15 residues. V was clipped by 5 bases and J by 4 bases; unmatched bases: 5. Germline CDR1 is PRHDT and CDR2 is FYEKMQ (reference sequence). DNA for the CDR3: TGTGCCAGCAGCCAGACTAGCGGGGATGCAGATACGCAGTATTTT. Translated, it gives CASSQTSGDADTQYF.

The table lists this clone with a few counts. The V call is TRBV7-9, the J call TRBJ1-2; TRBD1 aligns across 7 bases. The CDR3 consists of 15 residues. Trimming removed 4 bases from V and 2 bases from J; junction bases left unmatched: 7. CDR1 SEHNR and CDR2 FQNEAQ come from the germline V gene (reference sequence). The CDR3 region is CASSSTGLGNYGYTF. CDR3 bases: TGTGCCAGCAGCTCGACAGGGCTCGGAAACTATGGCTACACCTTC.

V usage is TRBV2 and J usage is TRBJ2-7, with 12 bases aligning to TRBD1. The length of the CDR3 is 15 residues. Germline V lookup: CDR1 SNHLY, CDR2 FYNNEI. J lost 0 bases, V lost 7 bases, and 4 bases had no gene match. The CDR3 coding sequence is TGTGCCAGCATTCGGGACAGGGGGCTCTCCTACGAGCAGTACTTC. This gives the protein CASIRDRGLSYEQYF.

The V gene is TRBV3-1 (or the pseudogene TRBV3-2), the J gene TRBJ2-2, with a tentative D call TRBD1 (5 bases). Germline CDR1 is LGHDT and CDR2 is YNNKEL (reference sequence). V lost 4 bases, J lost 7 bases, and 10 bases lay in between. The CDR3 length is 13 residues. This chain's CDR3 is CASSPQGHGELFF. As DNA, the CDR3 is TGTGCCAGCAGCCCTCAGGGTCACGGGGAGCTGTTTTTT.

The gene calls are TRBV6-5 and TRBJ1-1, with no clear D. The CDR3 extends over 13 amino acids. Germline V lookup: CDR1 MNHEY, CDR2 SVGAGI. Between the trimmed V and J ends, which lost 6 bases and 5 bases, there was a span of 13 bases. The DNA for the CDR3 is TGTGCCAGCAGGAACCCGGGAGGGACTGAAGCTTTCTTT. Translation: CASRNPGGTEAFF.

The rearrangement uses TRBV12-3 or TRBV12-4 and TRBJ1-1; D not certain. Trimming pared 7 bases from V and 4 bases from J, leaving 13 bases between. This CDR3 spans 13 amino acids. CDR3 region: CASTPRESTEAFF. The DNA of the CDR3 is TGTGCCAGCACCCCACGGGAGAGCACTGAAGCTTTCTTT.

This clone was observed a handful of times. The chain couples TRBV11-2 to TRBJ2-1, with D maybe TRBD2 (6 bases). CDR3 size: 13 residues. The germline V gene has CDR1 SGHAT and CDR2 FQNNGV. Trimming took off 6 bases at V and 8 bases at J, with 14 bases between the two ends. The CDR3 nucleotides are TGTGCCAGCAGGCGGGGTGCGCACCATGAGCAGTTCTTC. Encoded protein: CASRRGAHHEQFF. The full variable domain, rest sourced from reference TRBV11-2 and TRBJ2-1, is EAGVAQSPRYKIIEKRQSVAFWCNPISGHATLYWYQQILGQGPKLLIQFQNNGVVDDSQLPKDRFSAERLKGVDSTLKIQPAKLEDSAVYLCASRRGAHHEQFFGPGTRLTVL.

The CDR3 protein is CASSQRQGFEQFF. Written as DNA, the CDR3 is TGTGCCAGCAGCCAAAGACAGGGGTTTGAGCAGTTCTTC. V is TRBV3-1 (or the pseudogene TRBV3-2) and J is TRBJ2-1; 8 nucleotides match TRBD1. The V segment lost 2 bases and the J segment 9 bases; nucleotides outside the gene matches: 3. CDR3 length: 13 residues. Per germline, CDR1 LGHDT and CDR2 YNNKEL (reference sequence).

This chain joins TRBV7-3 and TRBJ2-1, with unresolved D. The CDR3 is 13 amino acids. Germline assignment: CDR1 SGHTA and CDR2 FQGTGA. Deletions cut 1 base from V and 9 bases from J, with 10 bases between. The CDR3 spells CASSLNAVSEQFF. CDR3 sequence (DNA): TGTGCCAGCAGCTTAAATGCCGTGAGTGAGCAGTTCTTC. Complete variable domain (other parts from reference TRBV7-3 and TRBJ2-1): GAGVSQTPSNKVTEKGKYVELRCDPISGHTALYWYRQSLGQGPEFLIYFQGTGAADDSGLPNDRFFAVRPEGSVSTLKIQRTERGDSAVYLCASSLNAVSEQFFGPGTRLTVL.

V usage is TRBV5-1 and J usage is TRBJ2-7; TRBD1 agrees at 7 bases. The CDR3 consists of 13 residues. Germline CDR1 reads SGHRS; CDR2 reads YFSETQ. Trimming cost V 4 bases and J 2 bases; bases outside gene matches: 3. Here the CDR3 DNA reads TGCGCCAGCAGCCAGGGACAGACCTACGAGCAGTACTTC. Translating gives CASSQGQTYEQYF.

The chain joins TRBV4-2 to TRBJ2-5; 10 bases fit TRBD2. V shed 2 bases, J shed 1 base, and the junction held 4 bases outside the gene matches. The CDR3 runs to 16 residues. Germline CDR1 LGHNA, CDR2 YNFKEQ. This CDR3 is CASSQNPSGGQETQYF. CDR3 bases: TGTGCCAGCAGCCAAAATCCTAGCGGGGGCCAAGAGACCCAGTACTTC.

The V and J genes are TRBV18 and TRBJ1-5; no definite D call. Germline V gene data show CDR1 as KGHSH and CDR2 as LQKENI. The V end was cut by 1 base, the J end by 7 bases, with 11 bases between. The CDR3 has 14 residues. In DNA, the CDR3 is TGTGCCAGCTCACCACTTCCAGGCCGGCAGCCCCAGCATTTT. Its protein is CASSPLPGRQPQHF.

This clone was seen a few times. The J gene is TRBJ2-3, the V gene TRBV12-5; the match to TRBD2 covers 15 bases. With V trimmed by 6 bases and J by 3 bases, 4 bases remained unmatched. The CDR3 has 16 amino acids. Germline V gene lookup returns CDR1 LGHNT and CDR2 FRNRAP. The CDR3 DNA sequence: TGTGCTAGTGGCCCCGGACTAGCGGGGGGGACAGATACGCAGTATTTT. It specifies CASGPGLAGGTDTQYF.

The rearrangement uses TRBV7-2 and TRBJ2-1, with 9 bases that match TRBD2. With 1 base clipped from V and 9 bases from J, the junction kept 7 bases outside the gene matches. The CDR3 contains 15 residues. Germline V gene data show CDR1 as SGHTA and CDR2 as FQGNSA. In DNA form, the CDR3 reads TGTGCCAGCAGCTTAGGTCGAGCGGGAGGATTTGAGCAGTTCTTC. It translates to CASSLGRAGGFEQFF.

This clone occurred once. V is TRBV3-1 (or the pseudogene TRBV3-2) and J is TRBJ2-7, with 7 bases fitting TRBD2. V trimming: 4 bases; J trimming: 2 bases; junction bases outside the gene matches: 5. CDR1 LGHDT and CDR2 YNNKEL come from the germline V gene (reference sequence). The CDR3 totals 14 residues. CDR3 sequence: CASSPSGKPYEQYF. The CDR3 region has the DNA TGTGCCAGCAGCCCTAGCGGAAAACCCTACGAGCAGTACTTC.

The chain uses TRBV7-2 and TRBJ2-1; weak D call: TRBD1 (6 bases). CDR1 and CDR2 (germline): SGHTA, FQGNSA. The CDR3 runs to 14 residues. Trimming took off 2 bases at V and 5 bases at J, with 10 bases between the two ends. CDR3 amino acids: CASSLRQENNEQFF. The DNA for the CDR3 is TGTGCCAGCAGCTTACGACAGGAGAACAATGAGCAGTTCTTC.

The J gene is TRBJ1-3, the V gene TRBV30; D possibly corresponds to TRBD1 (6 bases). The germline gives CDR1 GTSNPN, CDR2 SVGIG (reference sequence). The CDR3 loop spans 16 amino acids. Between the trimmed V and J ends, which lost 1 base and 2 bases, there was a span of 15 bases. CDR3: CAWSAGSRGPGNTIYF. CDR3 DNA sequence: TGTGCCTGGAGTGCAGGCTCCAGGGGTCCTGGAAACACCATATATTTT. The entire variable domain, with the rest obtained from reference TRBV30 and TRBJ1-3, is as follows: SQTIHQWPATLVQPVGSPLSLECTVEGTSNPNLYWYRQAAGRGLQLLFYSVGIGQISSEVPQNLSASRPQDRQFILSSKKLLLSDSGFYLCAWSAGSRGPGNTIYFGEGSWLTVV.

V is TRBV27 and J is TRBJ1-5; 8 nucleotides match TRBD1. Unmatched junction bases numbered 5, after V lost 3 bases and J lost 7 bases. CDR3 length: 14 amino acids. Germline-derived CDR1 and CDR2 are MNHEY and SMNVEV (reference sequence). This CDR3 is CASSLWQGAQPQHF. The CDR3 DNA sequence: TGTGCCAGCAGTTTGTGGCAGGGGGCACAGCCCCAGCATTTT.